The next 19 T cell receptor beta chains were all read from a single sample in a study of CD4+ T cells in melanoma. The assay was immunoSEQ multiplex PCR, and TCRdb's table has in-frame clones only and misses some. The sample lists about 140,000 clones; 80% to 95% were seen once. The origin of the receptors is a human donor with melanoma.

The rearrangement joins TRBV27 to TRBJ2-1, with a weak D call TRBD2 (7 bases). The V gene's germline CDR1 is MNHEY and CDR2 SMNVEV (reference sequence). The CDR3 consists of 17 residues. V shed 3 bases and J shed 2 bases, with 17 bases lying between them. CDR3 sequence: CASSFDSGGAPYNEQFF. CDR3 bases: TGTGCCAGCAGTTTCGACTCTGGGGGGGCCCCCTACAATGAGCAGTTCTTC.

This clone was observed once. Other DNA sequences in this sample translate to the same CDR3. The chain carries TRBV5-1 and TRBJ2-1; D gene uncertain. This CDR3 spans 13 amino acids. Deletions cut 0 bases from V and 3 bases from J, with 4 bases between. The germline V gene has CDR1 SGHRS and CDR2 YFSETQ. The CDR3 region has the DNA TGCGCCAGCAGCTTGGATAGCTACAATGAGCAGTTCTTC. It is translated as CASSLDSYNEQFF.

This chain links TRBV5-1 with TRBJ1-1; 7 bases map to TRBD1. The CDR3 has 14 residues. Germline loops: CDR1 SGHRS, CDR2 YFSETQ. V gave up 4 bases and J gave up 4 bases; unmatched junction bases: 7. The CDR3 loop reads CASSPTGAGTEAFF. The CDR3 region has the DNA TGCGCCAGCAGCCCCACAGGGGCGGGCACTGAAGCTTTCTTT.

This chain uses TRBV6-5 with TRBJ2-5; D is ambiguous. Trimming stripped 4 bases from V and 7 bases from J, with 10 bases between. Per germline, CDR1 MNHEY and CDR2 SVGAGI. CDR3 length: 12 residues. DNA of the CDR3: TGTGCCAGCAGTTCCACGTTTGGGACCCAGTACTTC. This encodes CASSSTFGTQYF.

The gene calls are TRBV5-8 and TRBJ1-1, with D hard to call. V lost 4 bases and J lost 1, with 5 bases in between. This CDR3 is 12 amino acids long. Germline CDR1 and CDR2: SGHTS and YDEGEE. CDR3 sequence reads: CASSRTNTEAFF. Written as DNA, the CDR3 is TGTGCCAGCAGCCGGACGAACACTGAAGCTTTCTTT.

CDR3 in amino acids: CASSPGTGGAGYTF. The CDR3 DNA is TGCGCCAGCAGCCCTGGGACAGGGGGCGCGGGCTACACCTTC. The chain couples TRBV5-1 to TRBJ1-2; 12 positions agree with TRBD1. This CDR3 has 14 residues. Germline loops: CDR1 SGHRS, CDR2 YFSETQ. V lost 4 bases to trimming and J lost 8 bases; unmatched junction nucleotides: 6.

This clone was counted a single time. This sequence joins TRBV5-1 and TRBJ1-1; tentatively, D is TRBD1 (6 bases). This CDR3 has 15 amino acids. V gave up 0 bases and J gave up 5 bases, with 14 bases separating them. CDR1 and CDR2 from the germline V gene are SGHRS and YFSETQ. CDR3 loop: CASSLEGRGVTEAFF. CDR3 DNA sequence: TGCGCCAGCAGCTTGGAGGGCAGGGGTGTAACTGAAGCTTTCTTT.

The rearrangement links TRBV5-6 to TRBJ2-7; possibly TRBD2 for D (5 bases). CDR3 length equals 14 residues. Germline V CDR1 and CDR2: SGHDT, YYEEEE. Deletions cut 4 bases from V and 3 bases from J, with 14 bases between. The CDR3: CASSAYGRGYEQYF. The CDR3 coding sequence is TGTGCCAGCAGCGCTTATGGACGGGGCTACGAGCAGTACTTC.

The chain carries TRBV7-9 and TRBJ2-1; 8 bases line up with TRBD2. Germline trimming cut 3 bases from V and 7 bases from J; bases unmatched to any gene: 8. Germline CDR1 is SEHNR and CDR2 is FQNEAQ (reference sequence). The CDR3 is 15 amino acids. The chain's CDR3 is CASSFVRGGRNEQFF. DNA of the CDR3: TGTGCCAGCAGCTTCGTCCGGGGGGGCCGGAATGAGCAGTTCTTC. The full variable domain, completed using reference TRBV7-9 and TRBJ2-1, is DTGVSQNPRHKITKRGQNVTFRCDPISEHNRLYWYRQTLGQGPEFLTYFQNEAQLEKSRLLSDRFSAERPKGSFSTLEIQRTEQGDSAMYLCASSFVRGGRNEQFFGPGTRLTVL.

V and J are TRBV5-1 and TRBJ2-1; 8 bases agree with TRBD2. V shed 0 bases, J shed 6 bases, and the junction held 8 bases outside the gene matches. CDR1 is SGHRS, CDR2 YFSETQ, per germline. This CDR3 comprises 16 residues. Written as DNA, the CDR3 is TGCGCCAGCAGCTTGGCCGGGGGGGGGCCGGGCAATGAGCAGTTCTTC. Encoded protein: CASSLAGGGPGNEQFF.

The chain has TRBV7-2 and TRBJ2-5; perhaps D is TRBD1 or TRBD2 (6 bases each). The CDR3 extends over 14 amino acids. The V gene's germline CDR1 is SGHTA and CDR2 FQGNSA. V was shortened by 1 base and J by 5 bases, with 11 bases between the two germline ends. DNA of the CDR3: TGTGCCAGCAGCTTAGGGGGGGCGGGGGAGACCCAGTACTTC. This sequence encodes CASSLGGAGETQYF.

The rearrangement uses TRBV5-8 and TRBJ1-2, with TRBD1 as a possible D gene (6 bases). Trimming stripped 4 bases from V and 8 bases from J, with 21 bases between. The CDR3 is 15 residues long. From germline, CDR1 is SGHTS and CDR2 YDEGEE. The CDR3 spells CASSPPMRRGGGYTF. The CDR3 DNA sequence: TGTGCCAGCAGCCCACCAATGCGCCGGGGGGGCGGCTACACCTTC.

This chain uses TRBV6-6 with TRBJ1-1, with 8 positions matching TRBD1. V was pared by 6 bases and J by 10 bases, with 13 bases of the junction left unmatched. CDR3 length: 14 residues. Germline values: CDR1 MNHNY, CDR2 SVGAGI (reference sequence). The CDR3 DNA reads TGTGCCAGCAGCCCCGACAGGGGTGGGGGAGGAGCTTTCTTT. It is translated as CASSPDRGGGGAFF.

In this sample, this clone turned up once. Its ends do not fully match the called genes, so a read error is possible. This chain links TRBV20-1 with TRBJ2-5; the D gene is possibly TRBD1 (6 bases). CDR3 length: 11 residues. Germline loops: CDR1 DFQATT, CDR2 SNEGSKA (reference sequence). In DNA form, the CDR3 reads TGTTCGGGACAAGCTCAAGAGACCCAGTACTTC. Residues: CSGQAQETQYF.

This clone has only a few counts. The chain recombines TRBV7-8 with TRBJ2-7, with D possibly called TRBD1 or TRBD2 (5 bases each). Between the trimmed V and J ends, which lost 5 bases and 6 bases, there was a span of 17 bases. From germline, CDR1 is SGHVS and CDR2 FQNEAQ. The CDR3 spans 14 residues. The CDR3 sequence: CASSPSGAGVEQYF. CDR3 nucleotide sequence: TGTGCCAGCAGCCCGTCCGGGGCTGGGGTCGAGCAGTACTTC.

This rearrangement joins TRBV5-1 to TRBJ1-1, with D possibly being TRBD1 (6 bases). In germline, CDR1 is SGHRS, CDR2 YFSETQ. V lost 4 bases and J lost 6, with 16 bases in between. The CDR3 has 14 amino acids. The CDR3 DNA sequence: TGCGCCAGCAGCCTAGGAGCGGGGGCGGCTGAAGCTTTCTTT. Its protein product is CASSLGAGAAEAFF.

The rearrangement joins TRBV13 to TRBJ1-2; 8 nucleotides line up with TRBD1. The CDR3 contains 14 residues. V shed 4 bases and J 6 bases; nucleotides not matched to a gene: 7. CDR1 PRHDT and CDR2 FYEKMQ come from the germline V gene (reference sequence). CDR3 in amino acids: CASSSRTGPHGYTF. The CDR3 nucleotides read TGTGCCAGCAGCTCCAGGACAGGGCCCCATGGCTACACCTTC.

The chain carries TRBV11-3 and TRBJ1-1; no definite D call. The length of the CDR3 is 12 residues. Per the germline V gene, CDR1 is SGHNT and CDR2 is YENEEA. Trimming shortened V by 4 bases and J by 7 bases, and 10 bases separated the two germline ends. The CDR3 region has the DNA TGTGCCAGCAGCTCCCCTCTTGGTGAAGCTTTCTTT. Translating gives CASSSPLGEAFF.

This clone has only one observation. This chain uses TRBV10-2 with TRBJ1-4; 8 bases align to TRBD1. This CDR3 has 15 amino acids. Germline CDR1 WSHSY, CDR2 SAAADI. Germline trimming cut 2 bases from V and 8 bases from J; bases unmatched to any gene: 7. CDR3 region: CASSEGQGNREKLFF. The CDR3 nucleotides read TGCGCCAGCAGTGAGGGACAGGGAAATAGGGAAAAACTGTTTTTT.